The 27 T cell receptor beta chains below were found in one sample sequenced in a study of T-cell memory formation after mild COVID-19. In TCRdb, the 5' RACE reads were re-called with MiXCR into one record per CDR3 protein. Altogether around 300,000 distinct CDR3 sequences are present, roughly 13% being singletons, with the ten largest covering 21%. Material: PBMCs or a T cell subset sorted from them (not recorded which). The receptor source for this set is a man aged 18 to 30 who had mild COVID-19 (a few samples of this study predate the infection). Cell type and time point are not known.

In this sample, this clonotype turned up a few times. The CDR3, as DNA: TGTGCCATCAGTGAGAGTCGGGACACCGTCTATGGCTACACCTTC. Translated: CAISESRDTVYGYTF. This sequence joins TRBV10-3 and TRBJ1-2, with TRBD1 as a possible D gene (6 bases). The CDR3 has 15 residues. CDR1 ENHRY and CDR2 SYGVKD come from the germline V gene. Trimming cost V 2 bases and J 4 bases, with 14 bases left between them.

This clonotype has just a few counts. The chain has TRBV6-2 or TRBV6-3 and TRBJ1-2, with D unclear. V was cut by 5 bases and J by 0 bases, with 7 bases left in between. Germline CDR1 reads MNHEY; CDR2 reads SVGEGT. This CDR3 region has 13 residues. Written as DNA, the CDR3 is TGTGCCAGCAGTCGAACAGCTAACTATGGCTACACCTTC. It yields the protein CASSRTANYGYTF.

This clonotype appeared many times. The chain uses TRBV5-4 and TRBJ1-6, with 7 nucleotides matching TRBD1. Germline CDR1 reads SGHNT; CDR2 reads YYREEE (reference sequence). Losses at the gene ends were 1 base for V and 12 bases for J; bases not matched to a gene: 7. The CDR3 sequence is 14 residues long. In DNA, the CDR3 is TGTGCCAGCAGCTTGAACAGGGGCGCGAAACCCCTCCACTTT. Protein: CASSLNRGAKPLHF.

The chain links TRBV27 to TRBJ1-1; 8 positions agree with TRBD1. The CDR3 is 14 amino acids. Germline CDR1 and CDR2: MNHEY and SMNVEV (reference sequence). Losses at the gene ends were 5 bases for V and 3 bases for J; bases not matched to a gene: 5. The chain's CDR3 is CASSLDRGHTEAFF. CDR3 DNA sequence: TGTGCCAGCAGTCTTGACAGGGGCCACACTGAAGCTTTCTTT.

The sample holds a few counts of this clonotype. The genes are TRBV4-3 and TRBJ2-1, with 13 bases that match TRBD2. The V and J ends lost 1 base and 7 bases, in that order; junction bases with no gene match: 7. The CDR3 covers 17 residues. Germline V gene data show CDR1 as LGHNA and CDR2 as YSLEER. The CDR3 protein is CASSQGMTSGGWNEQFF. The CDR3 coding sequence is TGCGCCAGCAGCCAAGGGATGACTAGCGGGGGGTGGAATGAGCAGTTCTTC.

This clonotype has a handful of counts. V usage is TRBV7-2 and J usage is TRBJ2-7; D may be TRBD2 (5 bases). V lost 0 bases to trimming and J lost 4 bases, with 10 bases between them. The germline V gene has CDR1 SGHTA and CDR2 FQGNSA. The CDR3 spans 14 residues. This CDR3 is CASSLAEGWYEQYF. CDR3 DNA sequence: TGTGCCAGCAGCTTAGCCGAGGGTTGGTACGAGCAGTACTTC. Looking up the rest from reference TRBV7-2 and TRBJ2-7 gives the full variable domain: GAGVSQSPSNKVTEKGKDVELRCDPISGHTALYWYRQSLGQGLEFLIYFQGNSAPDKSGLPSDRFSAERTGGSVSTLTIQRTQQEDSAVYLCASSLAEGWYEQYFGPGTRLTVT.

This chain uses TRBV27 with TRBJ1-4; D may be TRBD1 (5 bases). Per germline, CDR1 MNHEY and CDR2 SMNVEV (reference sequence). Trimming pared 4 bases from V and 7 bases from J, leaving 19 bases between. The CDR3 totals 16 residues. Here the CDR3 DNA reads TGTGCCAGCAGTTCCAATACCGGGACTTGGGGTGAAAAACTGTTTTTT. It specifies CASSSNTGTWGEKLFF.

The chain uses TRBV11-2 and TRBJ2-3; D not certain. The CDR3 contains 19 residues. Per the germline V gene, CDR1 is SGHAT and CDR2 is FQNNGV. Trimming left V 4 bases short and J 6 bases short, with 29 bases between. The CDR3 is CASSSPSRYRVLSMDTQYF. For the CDR3, the DNA is TGTGCCAGCAGCTCTCCCTCCCGTTACCGCGTTTTATCTATGGATACGCAGTATTTT.

This clonotype was detected a few times. The chain uses TRBV4-2 and TRBJ2-7, with 8 bases that match TRBD1. Germline V gives CDR1 LGHNA, CDR2 YNFKEQ. This CDR3 contains 14 residues. Trimming removed 4 bases from V and 4 bases from J; junction bases left unmatched: 6. The CDR3 spells CASSLYTGGYEQYF. DNA for the CDR3: TGTGCCAGCAGCCTATATACAGGGGGGTACGAGCAGTACTTC.

This clonotype was counted a few times. The chain joins TRBV7-9 to TRBJ2-7; 10 nucleotides agree with TRBD1. From germline, CDR1 is SEHNR and CDR2 FQNEAQ (reference sequence). There are 15 residues in the CDR3. The junction had 10 bases not matched to a gene; V was cut back by 6 bases and J by 5 bases. CDR3 residues: CASSDSGTGDHEQYF. The CDR3 DNA is TGTGCCAGCAGTGACTCCGGGACAGGGGACCACGAGCAGTACTTC.

In this sample, this clonotype turned up many times. The CDR3 DNA reads as TGCGCCAGCAGTTTAAACGACAGGATGGGTGAGCAGTACTTC. It translates to CASSLNDRMGEQYF. V gene TRBV5-1 combines with J gene TRBJ2-7, with D perhaps matching TRBD1 (6 bases). CDR1 and CDR2 from the germline V gene are SGHRS and YFSETQ. CDR3 length: 14 residues. V was clipped by 5 bases and J by 7 bases, with 19 bases between them.

This clonotype was detected only a few times. V is TRBV5-1 and J is TRBJ2-1, with 10 bases lining up with TRBD1. CDR1 and CDR2 from the germline V gene are SGHRS and YFSETQ. This CDR3 has 15 residues. The ends lost 2 bases at V and 7 bases at J; junction bases unmatched: 6. The CDR3 sequence: CASSLGDRGRNEQFF. In nucleotides, the CDR3 is TGCGCCAGCAGCTTAGGGGACAGGGGTCGGAATGAGCAGTTCTTC.

This clonotype has only a few counts. The chain combines TRBV7-3 with TRBJ2-3; a possible D gene is TRBD2 (6 bases). This CDR3 has 14 amino acids. Between the trimmed V and J ends, which lost 5 bases and 6 bases, there was a span of 15 bases. Germline assignment: CDR1 SGHTA and CDR2 FQGTGA. The DNA of the CDR3 is TGTGCCAGCAGCCCTACTGGGGGGTCGGATACGCAGTATTTT. It specifies CASSPTGGSDTQYF.

V is TRBV7-2 and J is TRBJ2-5, with D hard to call. The V gene lost 1 base and the J gene lost 4 bases, with 13 bases spanning the gap. Germline values: CDR1 SGHTA, CDR2 FQGNSA. This CDR3 region has 15 residues. The CDR3 sequence is CASSLGLVGSETQYF. CDR3 in DNA: TGTGCCAGCAGCTTAGGGCTAGTGGGGTCAGAGACCCAGTACTTC. The full variable domain, rest sourced from reference TRBV7-2 and TRBJ2-5, is GAGVSQSPSNKVTEKGKDVELRCDPISGHTALYWYRQSLGQGLEFLIYFQGNSAPDKSGLPSDRFSAERTGGSVSTLTIQRTQQEDSAVYLCASSLGLVGSETQYFGPGTRLLVL.

This rearrangement joins TRBV11-2 to TRBJ1-2, with D hard to call. CDR1 SGHAT and CDR2 FQNNGV come from the germline V gene. V shed 1 base and J shed 7 bases, with 19 bases lying between them. This CDR3 is built from 16 residues. CDR3 DNA sequence: TGTGCCAGCAGCTTAGGCCCGGAACCGGTTTTAGGTGGCTACACCTTC. Translating gives CASSLGPEPVLGGYTF.

This clonotype was detected only a few times. The CDR3 DNA follows: TGTGCCAGCAGTTCCACGGGCGATCCTGGTCTGGGCTACACCTTC. It specifies CASSSTGDPGLGYTF. The genes are TRBV28 and TRBJ1-2; no clear D gene. The V gene's germline CDR1 is MDHEN and CDR2 SYDVKM. Trimming left V 4 bases short and J 8 bases short, with 20 bases between. The CDR3 contains 15 residues.

J is TRBJ2-1 and V is TRBV5-1; D remains unclear. V lost 0 bases to trimming and J lost 4 bases, with 8 bases between them. Germline V gene lookup returns CDR1 SGHRS and CDR2 YFSETQ. This CDR3 spans 14 amino acids. CDR3 coding DNA: TGCGCCAGCAGCTTGGAAAGGCAGTACAATGAGCAGTTCTTC. It yields the protein CASSLERQYNEQFF.

The CDR3 is CSARESGVSNTEAFF. As DNA, the CDR3 is TGCAGTGCTAGAGAATCGGGAGTTTCGAACACTGAAGCTTTCTTT. V and J are TRBV20-1 and TRBJ1-1, with no clear D. There are 15 residues in the CDR3. V shed 0 bases and J shed 1 base, with 12 bases lying between them. Germline V gene lookup returns CDR1 DFQATT and CDR2 SNEGSKA (reference sequence).

This clonotype came up a few times. V is TRBV7-6 and J is TRBJ2-5; D is uncertain. The CDR3 has 12 amino acids. Germline assignment: CDR1 SGHVS and CDR2 FNYEAQ. V lost 5 bases, J lost 0 bases, and 4 bases lay in between. The CDR3 region is CASSMDQETQYF. The CDR3 coding sequence is TGTGCCAGCAGCATGGACCAAGAGACCCAGTACTTC. Drawing the rest from reference TRBV7-6 and TRBJ2-5, the complete variable domain is GAGVSQSPRYKVTKRGQDVALRCDPISGHVSLYWYRQALGQGPEFLTYFNYEAQQDKSGLPNDRFSAERPEGSISTLTIQRTEQRDSAMYRCASSMDQETQYFGPGTRLLVL.

In this sample, this clonotype turned up many times. CDR3 bases: TGCGCCAGCAGCCGGGCAGACGGGAACTATGGCTACACCTTC. Protein sequence: CASSRADGNYGYTF. The chain carries TRBV4-3 and TRBJ1-2; D remains unclear. This CDR3 has 14 amino acids. Germline CDR1 is LGHNA and CDR2 is YSLEER. V was cut by 4 bases and J by 2 bases, with 11 bases left in between.

This clonotype was detected only a few times. J is TRBJ2-5 and V is TRBV14; 8 nucleotides match TRBD1. The CDR3 is 15 residues long. CDR1 is SGHDN and CDR2 is FVKESK in the germline V gene. J gave up 2 bases and V 4 bases, and 6 bases lay outside the gene matches. Here the CDR3 reads CASSLRDRPQETQYF. In DNA, the CDR3 is TGTGCCAGCAGCCTGCGGGACAGGCCACAAGAGACCCAGTACTTC.

The genes are TRBV7-2 and TRBJ1-1; the D gene is possibly TRBD1 (6 bases). V lost 7 bases, J lost 4 bases, and 13 bases lay in between. This CDR3 comprises 13 residues. CDR1 and CDR2 from the germline V gene are SGHTA and FQGNSA. The CDR3: CASTLDRSTEAFF. As DNA, the CDR3 is TGTGCCAGCACCCTAGACAGGTCCACTGAAGCTTTCTTT.

This clonotype came up a few times. The chain is built from TRBV21-1 and TRBJ2-7; the table assigns TRBD1, which was not confirmed against the DNA. TRBV21-1 is annotated as a pseudogene. This CDR3 has 15 residues. CDR3 coding DNA: TGTGCCAGCAGCAAAGGAGGGCAGGGGTTGACCGAGCAGTACTTC. The encoded protein is CASSKGGQGLTEQYF.

The table lists this clonotype with a few counts. The V and J genes are TRBV5-6 and TRBJ2-7; D gene ambiguous. V was pared by 1 base and J by 2 bases, with 4 bases between. There are 12 residues in the CDR3. CDR1 and CDR2 from the germline V gene are SGHDT and YYEEEE. The CDR3 DNA reads TGTGCCAGCAGCTTGTATACCTACGAGCAGTACGTC. Protein product: CASSLYTYEQYV.

The rearrangement uses TRBV15 and TRBJ1-4; D is unresolved. CDR1 is LNHNV and CDR2 is YYDKDF in the germline V gene (reference sequence). The CDR3 runs to 17 residues. Trimming cost V 3 bases and J 0 bases, with 14 bases left between them. CDR3 nucleotide sequence: TGTGCCACCAGCAGTACGTTCTTGGGGTCAACTAATGAAAAACTGTTTTTT. This codes for CATSSTFLGSTNEKLFF.

The chain carries TRBV3-1 and TRBJ1-1; TRBD1 is a possible D gene (5 bases). Germline V gene sequence: CDR1 LGHDT, CDR2 YNNKEL (reference sequence). Trimming pared 1 base from V and 4 bases from J, leaving 16 bases between. CDR3 size: 16 residues. CDR3 residues: CASSQAWDATGTEAFF. For the CDR3, the DNA is TGTGCCAGCAGCCAAGCGTGGGACGCGACGGGCACTGAAGCTTTCTTT.

The gene calls are TRBV19 and TRBJ2-7; D may be TRBD1 (5 bases). This CDR3 spans 14 amino acids. The germline gives CDR1 LNHDA, CDR2 SQIVND (reference sequence). Deletions cut 5 bases from V and 1 base from J, with 12 bases between. CDR3 in amino acids: CASSLQTDSYEQYF. CDR3 coding DNA: TGTGCCAGTAGTCTGCAGACAGATTCCTACGAGCAGTACTTC.